This T cell receptor beta chain stems from a study of spatial heterogeneity in lung cancer. The CDR3 covers 14 residues. V shed 7 bases and J 1 base; nucleotides not matched to a gene: 4. Study results and caveats: Mutation tallies in tumors tracked expanded intratumoral alpha and beta TCR counts.

Time point specified: sample taken at primary tumor resection. The cohort: under 80 early-stage, untreated non-small cell lung cancer patients. Unsorted whole RNA of tumor, nontumor lung or frozen PBMC was sequenced. MiXCR was run by TCRdb on the 5' RACE reads, yielding one entry per CDR3 protein. Found here are 20,000 to 25,000 distinct CDR3 sequences, 2.8% of them singletons; the top ten hold just under 8%. This clonotype has a count of ten or more. The target antigen is unknown. The V gene is TRBV12-3 or TRBV12-4, the J gene TRBJ1-1, with TRBD1 identical over 9 bases. This sample comprised lung tumor tissue, obtained at surgery. The source is a male donor with early-stage non-small cell lung cancer. The chain's CDR3 is CASTIQGANTEAFF. CDR3 nucleotide sequence: TGTGCCAGCACCATACAGGGGGCGAACACTGAAGCTTTCTTT.